The 18 T cell receptor beta chains below were found in one sample sequenced in a study of blood T cell repertoires in COVID-19. Profiled with immunoSEQ multiplex PCR; TCRdb holds only in-frame clones, not every one. Here the sample spans around 240,000 clones, roughly 88% being singletons. The specimen was peripheral blood. The source is a woman aged 40 to 49 who had recovered from COVID-19.

The chain carries TRBV30 and TRBJ2-7; no firm D call. Germline V gives CDR1 GTSNPN, CDR2 SVGIG (reference sequence). The CDR3 is 11 residues long. Trimming removed 3 bases from V and 2 bases from J, with 5 bases in between. This chain's CDR3 is CAWRSTYEQYF. Here the CDR3 DNA reads TGTGCCTGGAGGTCTACCTACGAGCAGTACTTC.

The V and J genes are TRBV4-3 and TRBJ1-3, with D perhaps TRBD1 (5 bases). Germline CDR1 LGHNA, CDR2 YSLEER. V lost 0 bases to trimming and J lost 6 bases, with 18 bases between them. CDR3 length equals 17 residues. The DNA for the CDR3 is TGCGCCAGCAGCCAAGATTATAATCCAGGGCTTGAAAACACCATATATTTT. Protein: CASSQDYNPGLENTIYF.

This chain uses TRBV12-3 or TRBV12-4 with TRBJ2-5; 10 bases fit TRBD2. The V and J ends lost 6 bases and 5 bases, in that order; junction bases with no gene match: 3. This CDR3 contains 13 residues. DNA of the CDR3: TGTGCCAGCAGGATTAGCGGGGGGGAGACCCAGTACTTC. This codes for CASRISGGETQYF.

V gene TRBV4-3 combines with J gene TRBJ2-1; TRBD2 agrees at 10 bases. Germline-derived CDR1 and CDR2 are LGHNA and YSLEER. The CDR3 consists of 15 residues. J lost 9 bases, V lost 1 base, and 6 bases had no gene match. The CDR3 sequence: CASSQGAGGPGEQFF. In DNA form, the CDR3 reads TGCGCCAGCAGCCAAGGAGCGGGGGGGCCGGGTGAGCAGTTCTTC.

This clone has just a few counts. This sequence joins TRBV2 and TRBJ2-3, with 10 positions matching TRBD2. V lost 3 bases and J lost 10; bases outside the gene matches: 10. There are 15 residues in the CDR3. Per germline, CDR1 SNHLY and CDR2 FYNNEI. This CDR3 is CASSDLASGGSAQYF. As DNA, the CDR3 is TGTGCCAGCAGTGATTTGGCTAGCGGGGGCTCTGCGCAGTATTTT.

This clone was counted once. This sequence joins TRBV6-5 and TRBJ1-2, with a possible D match to TRBD1 (6 bases). Germline V gene sequence: CDR1 MNHEY, CDR2 SVGAGI. CDR3 length: 13 amino acids. Trimming left V 6 bases short and J 8 bases short, with 16 bases between. CDR3 sequence: CASSPTGPRGYTF. The CDR3 DNA is TGTGCCAGCAGCCCAACAGGGCCCAGAGGCTACACCTTC.

The rearrangement uses TRBV5-1 and TRBJ2-7; D remains unclear. CDR1 and CDR2 from the germline V gene are SGHRS and YFSETQ. Trimming removed 0 bases at V and 5 bases at J, with 12 bases between. The length of the CDR3 is 14 residues. CDR3 in DNA: TGCGCCAGCAGCTTGGGGCAGGCCGTGGACGAGCAGTACTTC. Its translation: CASSLGQAVDEQYF.

This chain uses TRBV9 with TRBJ1-3; D gene uncertain. The CDR3 is 14 amino acids. The germline gives CDR1 SGDLS, CDR2 YYNGEE. Trimming removed 5 bases at V and 4 bases at J, with 13 bases between. The CDR3 nucleotides are TGTGCCAGCAGTCGGGAACACCGAGGAAACACCATATATTTT. Translating gives CASSREHRGNTIYF.

The genes are TRBV4-1 and TRBJ2-7; TRBD2 is a possible D gene (6 bases). Per germline, CDR1 MGHRA and CDR2 YSYEKL. Between the trimmed V and J ends, which lost 8 bases and 2 bases, there was a span of 16 bases. The CDR3 consists of 14 residues. For the CDR3, the DNA is TGCGCCAGCCCACGGGGGACGGACGCCTACGAGCAGTACTTC. Translating it yields CASPRGTDAYEQYF.

CDR3 region: CASSDVMTEAFF. CDR3 nucleotide sequence: TGCGCCAGCAGTGACGTTATGACTGAAGCTTTCTTT. This rearrangement joins TRBV10-2 to TRBJ1-1, with D unclear. V was shortened by 3 bases and J by 5 bases, with 7 bases between the two germline ends. The V gene's germline CDR1 is WSHSY and CDR2 SAAADI. CDR3 length equals 12 residues.

This CDR3 is CASSESGLLYEQYF. The CDR3 DNA sequence: TGTGCCAGCAGTGAATCGGGACTTTTATACGAGCAGTACTTC. The gene calls are TRBV25-1 and TRBJ2-7, with D tentatively TRBD2 (6 bases). This CDR3 comprises 14 residues. CDR1 MGHDK and CDR2 SYGVNS come from the germline V gene. The ends were cut back, 1 base at V and 4 bases at J, with 11 bases in the middle.

This chain uses TRBV7-3 with TRBJ2-3; 10 nucleotides line up with TRBD1. Trimming removed 2 bases from V and 5 bases from J; junction bases left unmatched: 1. Germline CDR1 reads SGHTA; CDR2 reads FQGTGA. CDR3 size: 14 residues. CDR3 coding DNA: TGTGCCAGCAGCTTAGGGACAGGGGAAGATACGCAGTATTTT. Translated, it gives CASSLGTGEDTQYF.

The chain recombines TRBV7-8 with TRBJ1-5; D might be TRBD1 (5 bases). The CDR3 is 14 amino acids. Trimming removed 5 bases at V and 4 bases at J, with 12 bases between. CDR1 and CDR2 from the germline V gene are SGHVS and FQNEAQ. The CDR3 region has the DNA TGTGCCAGCAGCCCAATGCGGGGGAATCAGCCCCAGCATTTT. Its translation: CASSPMRGNQPQHF.

The J gene is TRBJ2-1, the V gene TRBV7-9, with TRBD2 matching 10 bases. The ends lost 4 bases at V and 5 bases at J; junction bases unmatched: 5. The CDR3 is made up of 15 amino acids. CDR1 and CDR2 (germline): SEHNR, FQNEAQ (reference sequence). In DNA form, the CDR3 reads TGTGCCAGCAGCTCACTAGCGGGAAATGACAATGAGCAGTTCTTC. Amino acid sequence: CASSSLAGNDNEQFF.

This chain joins TRBV6-6 and TRBJ2-1; the match to TRBD2 covers 10 bases. The CDR3 is 14 amino acids. Germline-derived CDR1 and CDR2 are MNHNY and SVGAGI (reference sequence). The V gene end was trimmed by 10 bases and the J gene end by 9 bases; junction bases not matched to a gene: 12. This CDR3 reads CATKSGGAAIEQFF. CDR3 bases: TGTGCCACGAAAAGCGGGGGGGCGGCCATTGAGCAGTTCTTC.

This rearrangement joins TRBV6-2 or TRBV6-3 to TRBJ1-5; D remains unclear. From germline, CDR1 is MNHEY and CDR2 SVGEGT. Deletions cut 4 bases from V and 3 bases from J, with 10 bases between. The CDR3 totals 14 residues. The CDR3 is CASSCSEPNQPQHF. DNA of the CDR3: TGTGCCAGCAGTTGCTCAGAGCCCAATCAGCCCCAGCATTTT.

The chain recombines TRBV9 with TRBJ2-1; 7 bases are a match to TRBD2. Germline loops: CDR1 SGDLS, CDR2 YYNGEE. The CDR3 totals 15 residues. The V and J ends lost 2 bases and 5 bases, in that order; junction bases with no gene match: 7. The CDR3 reads CASSVTSFPDNEQFF. Written as DNA, the CDR3 is TGTGCCAGCAGCGTGACTAGCTTTCCTGACAATGAGCAGTTCTTC.

The CDR3 spells CASSVQGLETNEKLFF. The CDR3 region has the DNA TGTGCCAGCAGCGTACAGGGGTTAGAGACTAATGAAAAACTGTTTTTT. The genes are TRBV7-9 and TRBJ1-4, with 7 bases identical to TRBD1. With V trimmed by 5 bases and J by 2 bases, 8 bases remained unmatched. There are 16 residues in the CDR3. Germline CDR1 is SEHNR and CDR2 is FQNEAQ (reference sequence).